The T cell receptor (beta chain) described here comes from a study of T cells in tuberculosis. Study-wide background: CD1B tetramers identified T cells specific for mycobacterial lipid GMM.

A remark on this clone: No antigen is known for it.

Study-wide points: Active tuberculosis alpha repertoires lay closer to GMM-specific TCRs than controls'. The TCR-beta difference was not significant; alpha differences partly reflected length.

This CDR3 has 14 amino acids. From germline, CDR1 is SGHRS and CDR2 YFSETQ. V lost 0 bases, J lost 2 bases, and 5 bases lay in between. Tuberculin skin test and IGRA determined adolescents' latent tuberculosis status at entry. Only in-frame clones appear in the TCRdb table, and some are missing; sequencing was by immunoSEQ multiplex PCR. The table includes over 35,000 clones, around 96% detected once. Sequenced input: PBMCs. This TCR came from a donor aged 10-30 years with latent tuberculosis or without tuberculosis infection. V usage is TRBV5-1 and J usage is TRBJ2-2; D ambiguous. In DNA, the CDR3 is TGCGCCAGCAGCTTGGATCCAAACACCGGGGAGCTGTTTTTT. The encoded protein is CASSLDPNTGELFF.